Sequencing of this T cell receptor (beta chain) was carried out in a study of T cells after yellow fever vaccination. Whole-study context: SMART-Seq v4 Ultra Low Input prepared the low-cell-number fractions.

The CDR3 totals 14 residues. Germline V CDR1 and CDR2: LNHDA, SQIVND (reference sequence). V gave up 5 bases and J gave up 1 base, with 11 bases separating them. Findings and limits, study-wide: The booster saw the reappearance of most primary-vaccination clones (roughly 97% CD4, 80% to 90% CD8). The secondary T-cell response peaked on day 5, not day 15, but was weaker.

On this clonotype: What it binds is unknown.

The 5'RACE template-switching step produced TCR cDNA and added a universal primer site and UMIs. TCRdb fed the 5' RACE reads into MiXCR, producing one record per CDR3 protein. This sample yields approximately 330,000 distinct CDR3 sequences, of which approximately 12% are seen a single time; roughly 3.1% belongs to the top ten. The source material was CD4+ T cells sorted from PBMCs, sampled 15 days after the yellow fever booster vaccination. The chain combines TRBV19 with TRBJ1-1; possible D gene TRBD1, 5 bases. The sequence came from a man aged 18 to 29 who received the YFV17D yellow fever vaccine. The CDR3 spells CASSLWTRNTEAFF. CDR3 nucleotides: TGTGCCAGTAGTCTCTGGACACGGAACACTGAAGCTTTCTTT.